What follows are 11 T cell receptor beta chains derived from one specimen sequenced in a study of T cell responses to AZD1222 COVID-19 vaccine. Only in-frame clones appear in the TCRdb table, and some are missing; sequencing was by immunoSEQ multiplex PCR. Found here are about 110,000 clones, approximately 88% of them singletons; the top ten hold about 6.5%. Specimen: peripheral blood, collected 28 days after the second AZD1222 dose. Receptors originate from an adult who received the AZD1222 COVID-19 vaccine.

The rearrangement links TRBV5-1 to TRBJ2-1; 8 bases match TRBD1. Germline V gives CDR1 SGHRS, CDR2 YFSETQ. Losses at the gene ends were 0 bases for V and 6 bases for J; bases not matched to a gene: 5. The CDR3 has 15 amino acids. CDR3 nucleotide sequence: TGCGCCAGCAGCTTGGTAGGACAGGGCCTCAATGAGCAGTTCTTC. It encodes CASSLVGQGLNEQFF.

The chain combines TRBV4-2 with TRBJ1-6; unclear D gene. Trimming took off 8 bases at V and 6 bases at J, with 20 bases between the two ends. The CDR3 totals 16 residues. CDR1 is LGHNA, CDR2 YNFKEQ, per germline. CDR3 protein: CASRPSIGRINSPLHF. DNA for the CDR3: TGTGCCAGCCGGCCATCCATAGGACGTATTAATTCACCCCTCCACTTT.

V and J are TRBV27 and TRBJ2-5; D is uncertain. This CDR3 has 15 amino acids. Germline V lookup: CDR1 MNHEY, CDR2 SMNVEV (reference sequence). V lost 6 bases to trimming and J lost 1 base, with 15 bases between them. CDR3 coding DNA: TGTGCCAGCAGCCGGGCCCAGATCCCCCAAGAGACCCAGTACTTC. Translation gives CASSRAQIPQETQYF.

V and J are TRBV14 and TRBJ1-3; no definite D call. The germline V and J ends were trimmed by 5 bases and 0 bases, with 8 bases remaining between them. The germline V gene has CDR1 SGHDN and CDR2 FVKESK. CDR3 length: 14 amino acids. Here the CDR3 DNA reads TGTGCCAGCAGCAGGGCACACTCTGGAAACACCATATATTTT. Translating gives CASSRAHSGNTIYF.

V gene TRBV7-3 combines with J gene TRBJ2-3; no clear D. Germline loops: CDR1 SGHTA, CDR2 FQGTGA. The germline V and J ends were trimmed by 5 bases and 2 bases, with 8 bases remaining between them. The CDR3 consists of 13 residues. CDR3 in amino acids: CASSPTITDTQYF. CDR3 bases: TGTGCCAGCAGCCCCACCATCACAGATACGCAGTATTTT. Full variable domain (rest looked up from reference TRBV7-3 and TRBJ2-3): GAGVSQTPSNKVTEKGKYVELRCDPISGHTALYWYRQSLGQGPEFLIYFQGTGAADDSGLPNDRFFAVRPEGSVSTLKIQRTERGDSAVYLCASSPTITDTQYFGPGTRLTVL.

The chain joins TRBV7-9 to TRBJ1-1, with D perhaps TRBD1 (5 bases). The CDR3 is 15 amino acids. V dropped 4 bases and J dropped 5 bases, with 17 bases sitting between them. Germline V gene data show CDR1 as SEHNR and CDR2 as FQNEAQ (reference sequence). In DNA form, the CDR3 reads TGTGCCAGCAGCTCCCCTCCGCGGGCAGGGACTGAAGCTTTCTTT. Amino acid sequence: CASSSPPRAGTEAFF. The full variable domain, with the rest looked up from reference TRBV7-9 and TRBJ1-1, is DTGVSQNPRHKITKRGQNVTFRCDPISEHNRLYWYRQTLGQGPEFLTYFQNEAQLEKSRLLSDRFSAERPKGSFSTLEIQRTEQGDSAMYLCASSSPPRAGTEAFFGQGTRLTVV.

The gene calls are TRBV29-1 and TRBJ1-1; TRBD1 aligns across 10 bases. Germline-derived CDR1 and CDR2 are SQVTM and ANQGSEA. CDR3 length: 15 residues. The ends lost 5 bases at V and 8 bases at J; junction bases unmatched: 14. CDR3 residues: CSVRAAADRGREAFF. CDR3 DNA sequence: TGCAGCGTTCGGGCCGCGGCCGACAGGGGGCGCGAAGCTTTCTTT.

The DNA of the CDR3 is TGTGCCAGCAGTGGGACTCGGGGATTGCGGCCCCAGCATTTT. Encoded protein: CASSGTRGLRPQHF. J is TRBJ1-5 and V is TRBV28; weak D call: TRBD1 (5 bases). CDR1 is MDHEN and CDR2 is SYDVKM in the germline V gene. V lost 5 bases and J 9 bases, leaving 17 bases between the germline ends. CDR3 size: 14 residues.

V and J are TRBV28 and TRBJ1-1; a weak D match, TRBD1 (5 bases). This CDR3 region has 15 residues. CDR1 and CDR2 from the germline V gene are MDHEN and SYDVKM. Deletions cut 7 bases from V and 1 base from J, with 16 bases between. The CDR3 bases are TGTGCCAGCAATCAAGGGGCGTCGGGGAACACTGAAGCTTTCTTT. Amino acid sequence: CASNQGASGNTEAFF.

This clone was counted a single time. V gene TRBV9 combines with J gene TRBJ1-3, with 10 bases that match TRBD1. CDR3 length: 12 amino acids. Per germline, CDR1 SGDLS and CDR2 YYNGEE. V shed 9 bases and J 9 bases; nucleotides not matched to a gene: 6. The CDR3 coding sequence is TGTGCCATCGGACAGGGGGGTGGCACCATATATTTT. Protein product: CAIGQGGGTIYF.

The rearrangement joins TRBV25-1 to TRBJ1-2; D unclear. The CDR3 is 13 residues long. The V gene's germline CDR1 is MGHDK and CDR2 SYGVNS. Between the trimmed V and J ends, which lost 8 bases and 3 bases, there was a span of 13 bases. The CDR3 coding sequence is TGTGCCAGCGGAGGCCCTGGTTACTATGGCTACACCTTC. This codes for CASGGPGYYGYTF.